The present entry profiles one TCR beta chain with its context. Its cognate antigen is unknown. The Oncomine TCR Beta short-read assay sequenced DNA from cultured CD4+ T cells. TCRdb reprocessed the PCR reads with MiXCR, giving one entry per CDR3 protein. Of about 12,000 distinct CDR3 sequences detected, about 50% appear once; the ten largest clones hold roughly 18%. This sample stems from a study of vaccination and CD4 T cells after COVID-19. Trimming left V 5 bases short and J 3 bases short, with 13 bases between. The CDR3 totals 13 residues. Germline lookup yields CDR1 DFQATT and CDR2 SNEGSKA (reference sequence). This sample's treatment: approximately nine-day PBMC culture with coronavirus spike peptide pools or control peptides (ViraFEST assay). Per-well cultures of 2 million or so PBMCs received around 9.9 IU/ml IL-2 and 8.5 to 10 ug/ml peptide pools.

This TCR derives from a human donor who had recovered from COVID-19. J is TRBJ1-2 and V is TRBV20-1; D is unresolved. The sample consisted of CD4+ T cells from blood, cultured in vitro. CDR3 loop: CSAEKGRDYGYTF. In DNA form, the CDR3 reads TGCAGTGCTGAGAAAGGACGGGACTATGGCTACACCTTC.